This T cell receptor beta chain originates from a study of blood T cell repertoires in COVID-19. About the research overall: There were acute and convalescent COVID-19 samples, and they came from the United States, Italy and Spain.

V lost 2 bases and J 0 bases, leaving 7 bases between the germline ends. Germline V lookup: CDR1 MDHEN, CDR2 SYDVKM. This CDR3 has 15 amino acids. Assay: immunoSEQ multiplex PCR; the TCRdb copy retains only in-frame clones and omits some. The data show 140,000 to 150,000 clones, 82% seen once. The sequencing sample was made of peripheral blood. This receptor was obtained from a human donor with acute or convalescent COVID-19. The donor label of this sample is uncertain. The chain combines TRBV28 with TRBJ1-4; no definite D call. CDR3 sequence: CASSLITATNEKLFF. DNA for the CDR3: TGTGCCAGCAGTTTAATCACTGCAACTAATGAAAAACTGTTTTTT. The variable domain in full, completed from reference TRBV28 and TRBJ1-4, reads DVKVTQSSRYLVKRTGEKVFLECVQDMDHENMFWYRQDPGLGLRLIYFSYDVKMKEKGDIPEGYSVSREKKERFSLILESASTNQTSMYLCASSLITATNEKLFFGSGTQLSVL.